This T cell receptor beta chain was identified during a study of early T cells in non-severe SARS-CoV-2 infection. The overall study: Chains stayed unpaired after sequencing of bulk RNA from unsorted whole blood. Points from the study as a whole: Clonotype matching in VDJdb favored anti-spike CD8 responses and did not capture private and CD4 specificities.

With 5 bases clipped from V and 4 bases from J, the junction kept 8 bases outside the gene matches. CDR1 and CDR2 from the germline V gene are MNHNS and SASEGT. This CDR3 region has 15 residues. This clonotype has a count of ten or more. Its target is not known. Individual cDNA molecules each received unique molecular identifiers attached to them. TCRdb re-called the 5' RACE reads through MiXCR, storing one row per CDR3 protein. The sample carries around 66,000 distinct CDR3 sequences, less than 15% recorded once. The sequence was collected from an adult who was a healthcare worker with PCR-confirmed SARS-CoV-2 infection or an uninfected control (not recorded which). The sequenced sample was whole blood. The rearrangement uses TRBV6-1 and TRBJ1-2, with TRBD1 matching 9 bases. The CDR3 spells CASSRDRGKVYGYTF. CDR3 bases: TGTGCCAGCAGTAGAGACAGGGGGAAGGTCTATGGCTACACCTTC.